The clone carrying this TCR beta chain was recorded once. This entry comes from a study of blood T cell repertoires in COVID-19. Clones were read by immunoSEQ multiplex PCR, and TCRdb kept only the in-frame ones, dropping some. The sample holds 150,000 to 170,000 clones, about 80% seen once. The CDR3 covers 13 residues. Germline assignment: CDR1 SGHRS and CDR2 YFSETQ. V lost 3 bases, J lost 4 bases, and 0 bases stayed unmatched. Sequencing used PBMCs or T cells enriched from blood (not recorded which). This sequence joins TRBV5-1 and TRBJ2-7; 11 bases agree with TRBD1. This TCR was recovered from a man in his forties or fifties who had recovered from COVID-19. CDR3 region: CASSWDRGYEQYF. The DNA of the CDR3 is TGCGCCAGCAGCTGGGACAGGGGGTACGAGCAGTACTTC.